This T cell receptor (beta chain) was captured by sequencing in a study of shared clonotypes between healthy human individuals. The wider study: The plates for each donor numbered three CD4 naive, three CD4 memory, two CD8 naive and one CD8 memory.

In the authors' methods: From ImmunoSEQ came sequences covering only the junction and carrying no quality scores, so filtering differed. Clones were sequenced by immunoSEQ multiplex PCR, and TCRdb holds only the in-frame ones, with some missing. That table is the source of V, J and clone size, and D and trimming were worked out from the DNA. This sample yields 2.5 million or so clones, of which approximately 90% are seen a single time; about 0.13% belongs to the top ten. Findings and limits, study-wide: Sorted-subset samples were not fully sequenced, rarefaction indicated. It was the few donors that limited the genetic and exposure-history diversity represented.

J was trimmed by 0 bases and V by 3 bases; bases with no gene match: 3. The germline V gene has CDR1 SGHAT and CDR2 FQNNGV. The CDR3 totals 15 residues. On this clone itself: Antigen unknown.

This receptor was identified in a man in his late teens or twenties in good health. The chain combines TRBV11-2 with TRBJ2-3, with 7 bases that match TRBD2. What was sequenced was naive CD4+ T cells sorted from blood. The subset: CD45RA+ positively selected. Written as DNA, the CDR3 is TGTGCCAGCAGCTTCCTAGCGGATAGCACAGATACGCAGTATTTT. Encoded protein: CASSFLADSTDTQYF.